The 12 T cell receptor beta chains listed next were all sequenced from one sample in a study of CD8 T cells in ankylosing spondylitis. TCRdb reanalysed the 5' RACE reads using MiXCR and keeps one entry per CDR3 protein. The sample has 130,000 to 150,000 distinct CDR3 sequences, about 8% seen once. The source material was synovial fluid, either unsorted or a sorted T cell fraction (not recorded which). The receptors here all came from a male donor with ankylosing spondylitis.

This sequence joins TRBV5-1 and TRBJ2-2; the D is unclear. Trimming pared 0 bases from V and 4 bases from J, leaving 7 bases between. CDR3 length: 14 amino acids. Germline lookup yields CDR1 SGHRS and CDR2 YFSETQ. The CDR3 sequence is CASSLADPTGELFF. For the CDR3, the DNA is TGCGCCAGCAGCTTGGCCGACCCCACCGGGGAGCTGTTTTTT.

In this sample, this clonotype turned up a few times. V is TRBV6-5 and J is TRBJ2-7; D assignment may be TRBD1 or TRBD2 (5 bases each). Trimming shortened V by 2 bases and J by 6 bases, and 14 bases separated the two germline ends. The CDR3 is 14 residues long. Per the germline V gene, CDR1 is MNHEY and CDR2 is SVGAGI. CDR3 sequence: CASSYGHGGSEQYF. The DNA for the CDR3 is TGTGCCAGCAGTTACGGTCATGGGGGATCCGAGCAGTACTTC.

At least ten counts were recorded for this clonotype. This rearrangement joins TRBV6-5 to TRBJ2-7; D remains ambiguous. CDR3 size: 14 residues. From germline, CDR1 is MNHEY and CDR2 SVGAGI. V lost 4 bases and J 2 bases, leaving 12 bases between the germline ends. Written as DNA, the CDR3 is TGTGCCAGCAGTTTTTCCGCCCCAACCTACGAGCAGTACTTC. Translation gives CASSFSAPTYEQYF.

This clonotype came up many times. The chain uses TRBV9 and TRBJ2-1; D gene ambiguous. The germline V gene has CDR1 SGDLS and CDR2 YYNGEE. This CDR3 region has 17 residues. V was pared by 4 bases and J by 1 base, with 18 bases between. CDR3 sequence: CASSLKSESGSYNEQFF. In DNA form, the CDR3 reads TGTGCCAGCAGCCTCAAATCCGAGTCTGGTTCCTACAATGAGCAGTTCTTC.

This clonotype has only a few counts. V and J are TRBV28 and TRBJ1-1; 11 bases are shared with TRBD1. This CDR3 has 16 residues. Germline trimming cut 5 bases from V and 5 bases from J; bases unmatched to any gene: 10. Germline lookup yields CDR1 MDHEN and CDR2 SYDVKM. CDR3 sequence reads: CASSKGTGGPWTEAFF. The CDR3 DNA reads TGTGCCAGCAGTAAAGGGACAGGGGGACCCTGGACTGAAGCTTTCTTT.

This clonotype showed up many times. The V call is TRBV2, the J call TRBJ1-3; the D is unclear. The CDR3 loop spans 14 amino acids. Looked up from germline, CDR1 is SNHLY and CDR2 is FYNNEI. Trimming cost V 4 bases and J 0 bases, with 7 bases left between them. The CDR3: CASSVPSSGNTIYF. The CDR3 DNA follows: TGTGCCAGCAGTGTGCCCAGCTCTGGAAACACCATATATTTT. The full variable domain, its missing parts supplied by reference TRBV2 and TRBJ1-3, is EPEVTQTPSHQVTQMGQEVILRCVPISNHLYFYWYRQILGQKVEFLVSFYNNEISEKSEIFDDQFSVERPDGSNFTLKIRSTKLEDSAMYFCASSVPSSGNTIYFGEGSWLTVV.

This clonotype was recorded a few times. The V and J genes are TRBV6-5 and TRBJ2-1; 11 nucleotides match TRBD2. V lost 0 bases, J lost 9 bases, and 7 bases stayed unmatched. The germline V gene has CDR1 MNHEY and CDR2 SVGAGI. This CDR3 is built from 16 residues. CDR3 in amino acids: CASSYSTSGIPGEQFF. The CDR3 nucleotides are TGTGCCAGCAGTTACTCGACTAGCGGGATTCCTGGTGAGCAGTTCTTC.

The chain is built from TRBV28 and TRBJ2-6, with D uncertain. CDR1 is MDHEN, CDR2 SYDVKM, per germline. This CDR3 has 16 amino acids. Trimming took 7 bases from V and 2 from J, leaving 15 bases between them. CDR3 protein: CASTKRILAGANVLTF. For the CDR3, the DNA is TGTGCCAGCACAAAACGGATCCTTGCTGGGGCCAACGTCCTGACTTTC.

The chain employs TRBV28 and TRBJ2-5; D not certain. The ends were cut back, 7 bases at V and 5 bases at J, with 14 bases in the middle. Germline CDR1 is MDHEN and CDR2 is SYDVKM. The CDR3 covers 13 residues. In nucleotides, the CDR3 is TGTGCCAGCACGGCGTCGGGCAGGGAGACCCAGTACTTC. The encoded protein is CASTASGRETQYF. The full variable domain, completed using reference TRBV28 and TRBJ2-5, is DVKVTQSSRYLVKRTGEKVFLECVQDMDHENMFWYRQDPGLGLRLIYFSYDVKMKEKGDIPEGYSVSREKKERFSLILESASTNQTSMYLCASTASGRETQYFGPGTRLLVL.

This clonotype was detected a few times. The CDR3 nucleotides read TGTGCCAGCAGCGTGCCGGGTGGGACCCAGTACTTC. It yields the protein CASSVPGGTQYF. This sequence joins TRBV9 and TRBJ2-5; D not resolved. The CDR3 covers 12 residues. The germline V gene encodes CDR1 SGDLS and CDR2 YYNGEE. Trimming left V 2 bases short and J 7 bases short, with 9 bases between.

In this sample, this clonotype turned up many times. The gene calls are TRBV3-1 and TRBJ2-1; weak D call: TRBD1 (6 bases). In germline, CDR1 is LGHDT, CDR2 YNNKEL (reference sequence). This CDR3 is built from 13 residues. V lost 4 bases and J 8 bases, leaving 12 bases between the germline ends. DNA for the CDR3: TGTGCCAGCAGCCGGGAACACAGGGATGAGCAGTTCTTC. Its protein is CASSREHRDEQFF.

V usage is TRBV4-3 and J usage is TRBJ1-2; D is perhaps TRBD1 (6 bases). There are 15 residues in the CDR3. Germline CDR1 reads LGHNA; CDR2 reads YSLEER. V shed 0 bases and J shed 4 bases, with 12 bases lying between them. The DNA for the CDR3 is TGCGCCAGCAGCCAAGAAGGACAGATCGGCTATGGCTACACCTTC. Protein sequence: CASSQEGQIGYGYTF.